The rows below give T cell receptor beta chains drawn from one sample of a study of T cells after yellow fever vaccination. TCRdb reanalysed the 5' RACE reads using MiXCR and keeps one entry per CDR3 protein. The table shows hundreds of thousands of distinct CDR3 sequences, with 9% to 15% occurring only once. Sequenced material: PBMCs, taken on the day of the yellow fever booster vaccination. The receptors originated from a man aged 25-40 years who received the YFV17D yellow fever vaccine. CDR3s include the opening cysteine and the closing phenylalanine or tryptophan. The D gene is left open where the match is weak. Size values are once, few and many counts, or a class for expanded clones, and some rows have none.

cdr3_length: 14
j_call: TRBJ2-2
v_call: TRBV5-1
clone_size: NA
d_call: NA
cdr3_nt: TGCGCCAGTCGAAGCACGGGAGCCACCGGGGAGCTGTTTTTT
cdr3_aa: CASRSTGATGELFF

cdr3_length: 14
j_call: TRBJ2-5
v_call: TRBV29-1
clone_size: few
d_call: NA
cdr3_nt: TGCAGCGTGAGGGGGGTGGAGGAAACAGAGACCCAGTACTTC
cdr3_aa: CSVRGVEETETQYF

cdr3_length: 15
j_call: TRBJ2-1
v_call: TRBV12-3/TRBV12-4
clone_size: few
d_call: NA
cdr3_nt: TGTGCCAGCAATCATCGACAGGCGATTTACAATGAGCAGTTCTTC
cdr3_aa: CASNHRQAIYNEQFF

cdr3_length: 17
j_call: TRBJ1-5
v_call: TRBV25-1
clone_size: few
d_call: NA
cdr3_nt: TGTGCCAGCAGATCCATGGGGGGGTCCTCAGGCAATCAGCCCCAGCATTTT
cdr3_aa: CASRSMGGSSGNQPQHF

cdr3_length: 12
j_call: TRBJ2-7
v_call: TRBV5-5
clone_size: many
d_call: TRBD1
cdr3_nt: TGTGCCAGCAGCTGGGACAGCTACGAGCAGTACTTC
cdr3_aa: CASSWDSYEQYF

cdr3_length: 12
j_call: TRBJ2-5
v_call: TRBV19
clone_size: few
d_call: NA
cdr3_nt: TGTGCCAGTGGAGGGGACCTTGAGACCCAGTACTTC
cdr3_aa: CASGGDLETQYF

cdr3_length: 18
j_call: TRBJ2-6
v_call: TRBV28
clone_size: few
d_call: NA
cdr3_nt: TGTGCCAGCAGACACCTTTTAGGACGGGACTCTGGGGCCAACGTCCTGACTTTC
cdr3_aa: CASRHLLGRDSGANVLTF

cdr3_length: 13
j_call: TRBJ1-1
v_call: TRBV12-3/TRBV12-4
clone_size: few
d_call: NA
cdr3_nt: TGTGCCAGCAACCTCCTTTCTGGCACTGAAGCTTTCTTT
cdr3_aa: CASNLLSGTEAFF

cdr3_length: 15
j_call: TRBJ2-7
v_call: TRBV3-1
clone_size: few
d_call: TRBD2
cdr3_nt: TGTGCCAGCAGCCAACGGAGCGGGAGCCCCTACGAGCAGTACTTC
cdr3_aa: CASSQRSGSPYEQYF

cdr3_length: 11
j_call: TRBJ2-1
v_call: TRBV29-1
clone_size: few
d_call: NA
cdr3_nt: TGCAGCGTTGCGCTTGGCAATGAGCAGTTCTTC
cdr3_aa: CSVALGNEQFF

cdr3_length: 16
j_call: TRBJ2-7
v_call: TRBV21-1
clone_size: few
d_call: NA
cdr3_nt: TGTGCCAGCAGCACCCGAGCGGGAGGCCCCACCTACGAGCAGTACTTC
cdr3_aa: CASSTRAGGPTYEQYF

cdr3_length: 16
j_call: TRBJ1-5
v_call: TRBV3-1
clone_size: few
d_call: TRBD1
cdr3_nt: TGTGCCAGCAGCCAAGACCACAGGGGCCGCAATCAGCCCCAGCATTTT
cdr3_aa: CASSQDHRGRNQPQHF

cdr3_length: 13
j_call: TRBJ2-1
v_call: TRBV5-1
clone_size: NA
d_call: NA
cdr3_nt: TGCGCCAGCACCTCGGGGCTATACAATGAGCAGTTCTTC
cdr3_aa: CASTSGLYNEQFF

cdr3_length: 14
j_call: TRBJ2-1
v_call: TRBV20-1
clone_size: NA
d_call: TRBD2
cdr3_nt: TGCAGTGCCGCCAGACTAGCGGGAACGTCTGAGCAGTTCTTC
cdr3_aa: CSAARLAGTSEQFF

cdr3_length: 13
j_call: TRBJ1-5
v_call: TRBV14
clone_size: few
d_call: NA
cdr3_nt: TGTGCCAGCAGCCTACATCAGGAAGCGCCCCAGCATTTT
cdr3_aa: CASSLHQEAPQHF

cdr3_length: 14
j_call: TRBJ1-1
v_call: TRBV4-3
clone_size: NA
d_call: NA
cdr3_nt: TGCGCCAGCAGCCAAGATCCGGAAGGGACTGAAGCTTTCTTT
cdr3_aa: CASSQDPEGTEAFF

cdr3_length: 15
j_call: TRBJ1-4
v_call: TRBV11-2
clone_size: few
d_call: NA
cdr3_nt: TGTGCCAGCAGCTTAGATTTCGGGTATAATGAAAAACTGTTTTTT
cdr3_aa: CASSLDFGYNEKLFF

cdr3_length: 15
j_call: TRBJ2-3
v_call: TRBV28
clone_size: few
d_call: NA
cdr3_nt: TGTGCCAGCGGGGGCCCTATCTCTAGCACAGATACGCAGTATTTT
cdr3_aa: CASGGPISSTDTQYF

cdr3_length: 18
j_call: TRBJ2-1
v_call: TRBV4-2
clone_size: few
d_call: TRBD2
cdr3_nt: TGTGCCAGCAGCCAAGTGTTACAGGCGGGAGGAATGCGTCATGAGCAGTTCTTC
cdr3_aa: CASSQVLQAGGMRHEQFF

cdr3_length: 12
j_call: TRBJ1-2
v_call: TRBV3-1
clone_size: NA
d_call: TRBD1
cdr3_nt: TGTGCCAGCACTGACAGGGTGGATGGCTACACCTTC
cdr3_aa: CASTDRVDGYTF

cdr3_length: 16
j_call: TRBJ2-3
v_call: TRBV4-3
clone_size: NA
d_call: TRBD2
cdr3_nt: TGCGCCAGCAGCCAAGGGGGTAGCGGGAGGACAGATACGCAGTATTTT
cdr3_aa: CASSQGGSGRTDTQYF

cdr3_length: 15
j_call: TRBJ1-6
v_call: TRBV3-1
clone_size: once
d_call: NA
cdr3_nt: TGTGCCAGCTGCCCATCCGATGTCTATAATTCACCCCTCCACTTT
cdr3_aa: CASCPSDVYNSPLHF

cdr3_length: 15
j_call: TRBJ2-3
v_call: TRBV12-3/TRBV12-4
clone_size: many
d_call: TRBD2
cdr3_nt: TGTGCCAGCAGGCCACCGGGACTAGCGGGAGATACGCAGTATTTT
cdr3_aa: CASRPPGLAGDTQYF

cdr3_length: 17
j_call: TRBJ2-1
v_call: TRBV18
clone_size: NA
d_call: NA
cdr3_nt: TGTGCCAGCTCACCGGGGATAGGGGTTTCGGGAAACAATGAGCAGTTCTTC
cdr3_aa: CASSPGIGVSGNNEQFF

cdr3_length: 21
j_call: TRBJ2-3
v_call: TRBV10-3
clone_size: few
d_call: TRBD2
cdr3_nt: TGTGCCATCAGTGATGGGAGGGAGGGAACTAGAAGGACTACTAGCACAGATACGCAGTATTTT
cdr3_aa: CAISDGREGTRRTTSTDTQYF

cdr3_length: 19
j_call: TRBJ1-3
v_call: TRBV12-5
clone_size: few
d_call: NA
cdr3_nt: TGTGCTAGTGGTTTGGTACTATTTTTCGGAGAAGAAGCTGGAAACACCATATATTTT
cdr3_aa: CASGLVLFFGEEAGNTIYF

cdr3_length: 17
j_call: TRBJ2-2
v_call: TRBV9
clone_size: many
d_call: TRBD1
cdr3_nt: TGTGCCAGCAGCGTAGGACAGGGGGCCGCGAACACCGGGGAGCTGTTTTTT
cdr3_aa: CASSVGQGAANTGELFF

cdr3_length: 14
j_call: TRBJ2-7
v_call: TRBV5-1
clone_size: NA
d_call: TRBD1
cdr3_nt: TGCGCCAGCAGCTCAGGACAGGGGGGACGCGAGCAGTACTTC
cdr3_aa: CASSSGQGGREQYF

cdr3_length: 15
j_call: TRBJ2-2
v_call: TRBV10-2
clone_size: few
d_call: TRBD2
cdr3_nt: TGCGCCAGCAGGACTAGCGGGAGTGGAACCGGGGAGCTGTTTTTT
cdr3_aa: CASRTSGSGTGELFF

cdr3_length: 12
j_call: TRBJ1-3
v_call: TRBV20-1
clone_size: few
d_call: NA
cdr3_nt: TGCAGTGCTAGAGAGGTCCGGAACACCATATATTTT
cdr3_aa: CSAREVRNTIYF

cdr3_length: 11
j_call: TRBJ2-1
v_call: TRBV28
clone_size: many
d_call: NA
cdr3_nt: TGTGCCAGCGGACCCTACAATGAGCAGTTCTTC
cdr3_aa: CASGPYNEQFF

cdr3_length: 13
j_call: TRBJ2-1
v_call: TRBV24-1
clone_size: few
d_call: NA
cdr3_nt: TGTGCCACCAGTGATGGGGGTTCGGGAGAGCAGTTCTTC
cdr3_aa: CATSDGGSGEQFF

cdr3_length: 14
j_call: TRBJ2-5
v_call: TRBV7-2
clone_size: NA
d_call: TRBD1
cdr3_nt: TGTGCCAGCAGCCTCCCCCGACAGGGGGAGACCCAGTACTTC
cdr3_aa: CASSLPRQGETQYF

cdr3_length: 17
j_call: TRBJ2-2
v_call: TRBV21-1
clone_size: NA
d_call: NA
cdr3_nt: TGTGCCAGCAGCAAAGCTAGAGGCGGCCTCAACACCGGGGAGCTGTTTTTT
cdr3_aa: CASSKARGGLNTGELFF

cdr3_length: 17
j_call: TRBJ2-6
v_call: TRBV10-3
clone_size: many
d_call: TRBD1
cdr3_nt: TGTGCCATCAGTGATACAGGGGGCAAAACTGGGGCCAACGTCCTGACTTTC
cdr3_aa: CAISDTGGKTGANVLTF

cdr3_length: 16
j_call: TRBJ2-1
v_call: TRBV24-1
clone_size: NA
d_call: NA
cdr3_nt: TGTGCCACCAGTGAAAGTCACCCGAGCTCCTACAATGAGCAGTTCTTC
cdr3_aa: CATSESHPSSYNEQFF

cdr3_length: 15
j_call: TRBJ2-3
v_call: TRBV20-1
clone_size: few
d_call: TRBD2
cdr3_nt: TGCAGTGCCACATTTAGCGGGAGAGGCACAGATACGCAGTATTTT
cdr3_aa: CSATFSGRGTDTQYF

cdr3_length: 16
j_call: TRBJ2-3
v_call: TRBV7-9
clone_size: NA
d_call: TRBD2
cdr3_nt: TGTGCCAGCAGCTTTTCTCGGCGGGGGAGCACAGATACGCAGTATTTT
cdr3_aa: CASSFSRRGSTDTQYF

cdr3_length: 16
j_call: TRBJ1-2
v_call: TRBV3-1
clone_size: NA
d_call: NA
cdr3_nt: TGTGCCAGCAGCCAGGACCGGGTAGTCAGTACCTATGGCTACACCTTC
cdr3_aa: CASSQDRVVSTYGYTF

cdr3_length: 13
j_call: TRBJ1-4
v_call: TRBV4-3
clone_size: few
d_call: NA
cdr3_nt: TGCGCCAGCAGCCGCGGGGGAAATGAAAAACTGTTTTTT
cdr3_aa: CASSRGGNEKLFF

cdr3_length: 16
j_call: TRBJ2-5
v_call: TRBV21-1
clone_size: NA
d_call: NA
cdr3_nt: TGTGCCAGCAGTGATACTAGCTTGGGCGGCCAAGAGACCCAGTACTTC
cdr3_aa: CASSDTSLGGQETQYF

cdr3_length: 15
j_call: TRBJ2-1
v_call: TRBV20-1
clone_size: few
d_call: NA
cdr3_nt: TGCAGTGCTGTAGTTCCTGGATCGGGCTACAATGAGCAGTTCTTC
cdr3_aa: CSAVVPGSGYNEQFF

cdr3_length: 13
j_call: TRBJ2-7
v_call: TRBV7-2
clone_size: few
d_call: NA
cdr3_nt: TGTGCCAGCAGCTTAGGGTGGGGCGACGAGCAGTACTTC
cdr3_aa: CASSLGWGDEQYF

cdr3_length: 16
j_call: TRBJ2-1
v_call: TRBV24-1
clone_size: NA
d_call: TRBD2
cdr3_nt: TGTGCCACCAGTGACTCCTGGACTAGCTCCTACAATGAGCAGTTCTTC
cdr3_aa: CATSDSWTSSYNEQFF